This record looks at one TCR beta chain sequence and its context. No antigen is known for it. This sample was included in a study of cytomegalovirus exposure and HLA in healthy donors. Regarding the study as a whole: Overall, 164 TCR beta chains were annotated as cytomegalovirus-associated. TCR beta sequences numbering around 15,000 were associated with HLA alleles at 0.05 false discovery rate in a later analysis. Specific recognition of CMV antigens was confirmed in vitro for a few chains (all CMV-associated). Presence/absence comparisons presumed near-even sequencing depth among donors.

The CDR3 runs to 12 residues. Germline CDR1 MNHEY, CDR2 SVGAGI. V was pared by 8 bases and J by 2 bases, with 7 bases between. PCR was performed using 60 Vbeta and 13 Jbeta primers. Repertoires were generated with immunoSEQ multiplex PCR, while TCRdb's copy carries only in-frame clones and drops some. The sample comprises about 160,000 clones, more than 75% of which are singletons, and about 0.98% rests with the top ten. The TCR was taken from a girl aged 2 to 10 in good health and CMV-seropositive. Sequencing was carried out using PBMCs. The chain carries TRBV6-5 and TRBJ1-5; D not resolved. In nucleotides, the CDR3 is TGTGCCAGCGGACTGGGCAATCAGCCCCAGCATTTT. This sequence encodes CASGLGNQPQHF.